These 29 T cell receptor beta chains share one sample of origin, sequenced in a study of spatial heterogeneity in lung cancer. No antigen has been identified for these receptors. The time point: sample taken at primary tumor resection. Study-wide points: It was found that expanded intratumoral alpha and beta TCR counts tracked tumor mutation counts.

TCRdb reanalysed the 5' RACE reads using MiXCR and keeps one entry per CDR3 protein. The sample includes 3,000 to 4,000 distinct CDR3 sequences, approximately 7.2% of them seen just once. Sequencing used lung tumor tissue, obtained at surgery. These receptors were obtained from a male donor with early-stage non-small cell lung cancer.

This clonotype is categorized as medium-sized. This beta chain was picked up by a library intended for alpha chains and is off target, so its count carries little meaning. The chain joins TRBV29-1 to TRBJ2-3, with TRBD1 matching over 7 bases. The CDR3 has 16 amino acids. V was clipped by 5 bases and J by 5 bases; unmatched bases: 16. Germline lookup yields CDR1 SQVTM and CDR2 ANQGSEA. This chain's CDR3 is CSVSGERTGVVDTQYF. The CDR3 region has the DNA TGCAGCGTTTCCGGGGAAAGAACAGGGGTGGTAGATACGCAGTATTTT.

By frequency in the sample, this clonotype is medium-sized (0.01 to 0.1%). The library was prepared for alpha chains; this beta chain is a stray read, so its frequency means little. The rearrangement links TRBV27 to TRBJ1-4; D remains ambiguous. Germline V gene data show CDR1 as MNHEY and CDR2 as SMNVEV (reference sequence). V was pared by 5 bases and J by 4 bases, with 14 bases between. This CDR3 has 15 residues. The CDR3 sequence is CASSLSWLSNEKLFF. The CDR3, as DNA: TGTGCCAGCAGTCTCTCTTGGCTTAGTAATGAAAAACTGTTTTTT. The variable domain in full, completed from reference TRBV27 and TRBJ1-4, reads EAQVTQNPRYLITVTGKKLTVTCSQNMNHEYMSWYRQDPGLGLRQIYYSMNVEVTDKGDVPEGYKVSRKEKRNFPLILESPSPNQTSLYFCASSLSWLSNEKLFFGSGTQLSVL.

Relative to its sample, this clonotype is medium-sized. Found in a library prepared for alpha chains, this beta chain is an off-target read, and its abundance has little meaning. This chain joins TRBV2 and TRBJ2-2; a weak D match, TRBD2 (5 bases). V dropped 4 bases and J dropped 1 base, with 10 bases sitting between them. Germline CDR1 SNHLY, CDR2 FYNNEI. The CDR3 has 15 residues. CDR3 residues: CASSGRAGNTGELFF. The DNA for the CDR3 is TGTGCCAGCAGTGGGCGGGCAGGGAACACCGGGGAGCTGTTTTTT.

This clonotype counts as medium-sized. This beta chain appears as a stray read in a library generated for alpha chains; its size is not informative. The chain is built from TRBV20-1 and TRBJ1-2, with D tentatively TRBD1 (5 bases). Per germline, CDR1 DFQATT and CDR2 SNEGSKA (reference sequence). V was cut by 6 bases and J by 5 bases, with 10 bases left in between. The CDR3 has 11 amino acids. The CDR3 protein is CSATDTYGYTF. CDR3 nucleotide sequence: TGCAGTGCCACGGACACTTATGGCTACACCTTC.

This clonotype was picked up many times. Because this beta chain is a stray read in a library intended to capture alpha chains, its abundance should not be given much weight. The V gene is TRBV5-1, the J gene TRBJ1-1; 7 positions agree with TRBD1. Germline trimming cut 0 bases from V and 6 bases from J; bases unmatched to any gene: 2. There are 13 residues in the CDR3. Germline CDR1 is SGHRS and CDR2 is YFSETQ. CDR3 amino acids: CASSLAQGAEAFF. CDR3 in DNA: TGCGCCAGCAGCTTGGCTCAGGGGGCTGAAGCTTTCTTT.

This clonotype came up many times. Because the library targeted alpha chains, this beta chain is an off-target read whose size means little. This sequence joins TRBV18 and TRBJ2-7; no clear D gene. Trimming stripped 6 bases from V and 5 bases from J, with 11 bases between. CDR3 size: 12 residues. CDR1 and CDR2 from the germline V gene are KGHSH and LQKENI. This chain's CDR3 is CASSRESNEQYF. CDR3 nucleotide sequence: TGTGCCAGCTCCCGCGAGAGTAACGAGCAGTACTTC.

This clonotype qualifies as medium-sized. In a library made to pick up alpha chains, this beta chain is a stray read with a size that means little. CDR3 DNA sequence: TGTGCTAGTGGTCGGGGGACTACACGCACAGATACGCAGTATTTT. Protein: CASGRGTTRTDTQYF. The chain combines TRBV12-5 with TRBJ2-3; 7 positions agree with TRBD2. The CDR3 sequence is 15 residues long. J was trimmed by 1 base and V by 5 bases; bases with no gene match: 6. From germline, CDR1 is LGHNT and CDR2 FRNRAP.

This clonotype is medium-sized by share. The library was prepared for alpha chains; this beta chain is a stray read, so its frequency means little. CDR3 nucleotide sequence: TGTGCCAGCAGCCGTACTAGCGGCAGCACAGATACGCAGTATTTT. This translates into CASSRTSGSTDTQYF. The chain has TRBV7-2 and TRBJ2-3, with 8 bases that match TRBD2. Trimming took 5 bases from V and 0 from J; bases not matched to a gene: 4. The CDR3 spans 15 residues. Germline CDR1 SGHTA, CDR2 FQGNSA. The full variable domain, in which reference TRBV7-2 and TRBJ2-3 provide the parts outside the CDR3, is GAGVSQSPSNKVTEKGKDVELRCDPISGHTALYWYRQSLGQGLEFLIYFQGNSAPDKSGLPSDRFSAERTGGSVSTLTIQRTQQEDSAVYLCASSRTSGSTDTQYFGPGTRLTVL.

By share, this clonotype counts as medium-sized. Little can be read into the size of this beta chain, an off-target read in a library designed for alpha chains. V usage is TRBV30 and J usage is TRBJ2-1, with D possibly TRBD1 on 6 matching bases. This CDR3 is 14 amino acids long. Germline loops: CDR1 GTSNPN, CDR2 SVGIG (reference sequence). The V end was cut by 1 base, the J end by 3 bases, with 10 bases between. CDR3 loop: CAWSGQVNYNEQFF. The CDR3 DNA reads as TGTGCCTGGAGTGGACAGGTTAACTACAATGAGCAGTTCTTC.

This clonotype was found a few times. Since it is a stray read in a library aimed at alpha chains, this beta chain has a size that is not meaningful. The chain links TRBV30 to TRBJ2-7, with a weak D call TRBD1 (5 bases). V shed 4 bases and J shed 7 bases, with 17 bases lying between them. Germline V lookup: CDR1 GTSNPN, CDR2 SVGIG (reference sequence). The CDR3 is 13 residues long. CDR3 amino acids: CAWNRAFKGEQYF. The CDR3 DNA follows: TGTGCCTGGAACCGGGCCTTCAAGGGGGAGCAGTACTTC.

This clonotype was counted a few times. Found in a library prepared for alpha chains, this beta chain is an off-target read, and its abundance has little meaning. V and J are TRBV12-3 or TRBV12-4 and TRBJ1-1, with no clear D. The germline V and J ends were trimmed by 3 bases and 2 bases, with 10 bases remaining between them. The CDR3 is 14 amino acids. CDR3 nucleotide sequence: TGTGCCAGCAGTTTGAATCCGGGAAACACTGAAGCTTTCTTT. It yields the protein CASSLNPGNTEAFF.

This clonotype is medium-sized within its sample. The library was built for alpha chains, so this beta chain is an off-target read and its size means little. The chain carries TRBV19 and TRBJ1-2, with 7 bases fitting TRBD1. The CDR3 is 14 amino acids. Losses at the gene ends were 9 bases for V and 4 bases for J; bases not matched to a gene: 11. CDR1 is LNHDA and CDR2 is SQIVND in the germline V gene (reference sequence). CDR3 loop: CASTNRGFRYGYTF. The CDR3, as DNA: TGTGCCAGCACCAACAGGGGCTTCCGCTATGGCTACACCTTC.

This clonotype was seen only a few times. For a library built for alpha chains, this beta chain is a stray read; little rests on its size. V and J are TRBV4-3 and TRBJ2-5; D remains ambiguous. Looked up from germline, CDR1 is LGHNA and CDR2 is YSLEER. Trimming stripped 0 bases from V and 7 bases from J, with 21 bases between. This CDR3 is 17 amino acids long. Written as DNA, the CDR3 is TGCGCCAGCAGCCAAGATGCTTCGGCGACGGGTGGTGTGACCCAGTACTTC. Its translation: CASSQDASATGGVTQYF.

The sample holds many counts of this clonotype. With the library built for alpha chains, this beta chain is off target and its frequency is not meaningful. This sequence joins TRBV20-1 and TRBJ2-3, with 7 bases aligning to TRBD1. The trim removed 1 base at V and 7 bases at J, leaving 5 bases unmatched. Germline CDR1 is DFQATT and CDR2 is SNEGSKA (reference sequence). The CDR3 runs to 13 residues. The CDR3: CSARATGRNTQYF. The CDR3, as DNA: TGCAGTGCTAGAGCGACAGGGAGAAATACGCAGTATTTT.

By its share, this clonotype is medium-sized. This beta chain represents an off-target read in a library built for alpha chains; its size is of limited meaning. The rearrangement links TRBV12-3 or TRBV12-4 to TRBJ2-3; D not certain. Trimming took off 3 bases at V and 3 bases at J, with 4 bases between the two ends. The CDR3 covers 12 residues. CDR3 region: CASSFLTDTQYF. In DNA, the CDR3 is TGTGCCAGCAGTTTCCTGACAGATACGCAGTATTTT.

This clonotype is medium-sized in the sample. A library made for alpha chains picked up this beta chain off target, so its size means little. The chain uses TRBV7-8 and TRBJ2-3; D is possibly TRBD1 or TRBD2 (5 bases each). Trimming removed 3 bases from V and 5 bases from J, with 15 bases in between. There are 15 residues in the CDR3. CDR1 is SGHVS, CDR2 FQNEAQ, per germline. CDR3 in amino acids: CASSLGPSTGDTQYF. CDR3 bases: TGTGCCAGCAGCTTGGGACCTTCAACGGGAGATACGCAGTATTTT.

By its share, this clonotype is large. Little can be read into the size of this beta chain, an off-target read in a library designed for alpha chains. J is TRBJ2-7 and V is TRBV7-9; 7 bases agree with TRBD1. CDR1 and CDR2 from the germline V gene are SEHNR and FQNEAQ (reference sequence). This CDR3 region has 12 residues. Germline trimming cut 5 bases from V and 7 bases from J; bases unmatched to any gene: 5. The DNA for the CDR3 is TGTGCCAGCAGCCGCCGGACAGGTGAGCAGTACTTC. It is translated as CASSRRTGEQYF.

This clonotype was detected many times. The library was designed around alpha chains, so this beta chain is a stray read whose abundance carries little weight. Here the CDR3 DNA reads TGTGCCAGCAGTTCTAGACCGGGAGCTTTCTTT. It yields the protein CASSSRPGAFF. V and J are TRBV12-3 or TRBV12-4 and TRBJ1-1; no clear D. V was pared by 4 bases and J by 10 bases, with 10 bases between. There are 11 residues in the CDR3.

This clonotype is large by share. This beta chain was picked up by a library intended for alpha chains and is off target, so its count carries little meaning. DNA for the CDR3: TGTGCCAGCAGTGTGCAGGGGGCAAACTATGGCTACACCTTC. Translation gives CASSVQGANYGYTF. This sequence joins TRBV27 and TRBJ1-2; 8 bases are a match to TRBD1. The CDR3 is made up of 14 amino acids. Losses at the gene ends were 5 bases for V and 2 bases for J; bases not matched to a gene: 4. CDR1 MNHEY and CDR2 SMNVEV come from the germline V gene (reference sequence).

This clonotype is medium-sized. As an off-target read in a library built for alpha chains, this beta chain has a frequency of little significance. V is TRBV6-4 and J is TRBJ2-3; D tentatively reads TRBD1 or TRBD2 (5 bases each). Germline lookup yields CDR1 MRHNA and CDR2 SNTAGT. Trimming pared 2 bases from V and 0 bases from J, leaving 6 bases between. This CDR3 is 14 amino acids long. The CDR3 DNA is TGTGCCAGCAGTGACGGGGGAAGCACAGATACGCAGTATTTT. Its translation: CASSDGGSTDTQYF.

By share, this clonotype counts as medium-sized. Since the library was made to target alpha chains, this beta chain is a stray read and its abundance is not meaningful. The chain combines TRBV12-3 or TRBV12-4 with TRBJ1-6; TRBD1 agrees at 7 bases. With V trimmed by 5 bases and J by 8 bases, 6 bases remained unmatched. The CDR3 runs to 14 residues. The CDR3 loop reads CASSEQGWYSPLHF. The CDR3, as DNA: TGTGCCAGCAGTGAACAGGGGTGGTATTCACCCCTCCACTTT.

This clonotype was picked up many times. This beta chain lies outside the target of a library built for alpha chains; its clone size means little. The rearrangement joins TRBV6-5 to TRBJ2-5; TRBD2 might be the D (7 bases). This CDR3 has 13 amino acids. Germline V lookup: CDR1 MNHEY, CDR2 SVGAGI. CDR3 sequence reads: CAKWGGRGETQYF. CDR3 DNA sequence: TGTGCTAAGTGGGGGGGGCGAGGTGAGACCCAGTACTTC.

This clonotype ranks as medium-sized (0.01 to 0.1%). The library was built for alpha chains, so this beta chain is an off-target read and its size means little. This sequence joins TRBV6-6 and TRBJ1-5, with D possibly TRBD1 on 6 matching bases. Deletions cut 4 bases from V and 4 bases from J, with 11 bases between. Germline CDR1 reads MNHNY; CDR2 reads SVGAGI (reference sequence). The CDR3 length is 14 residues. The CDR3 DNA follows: TGTGCCAGCAGTTCACAGGGAAGTAATCAGCCCCAGCATTTT. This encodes CASSSQGSNQPQHF.

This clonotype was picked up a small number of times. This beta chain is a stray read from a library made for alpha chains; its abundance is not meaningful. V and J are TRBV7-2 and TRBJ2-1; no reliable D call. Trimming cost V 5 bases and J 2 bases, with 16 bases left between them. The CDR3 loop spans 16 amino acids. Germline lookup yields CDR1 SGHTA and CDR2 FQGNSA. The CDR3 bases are TGTGCCAGCAGCCTCCAATGGGCTGCCGCCTACAATGAGCAGTTCTTC. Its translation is CASSLQWAAAYNEQFF.

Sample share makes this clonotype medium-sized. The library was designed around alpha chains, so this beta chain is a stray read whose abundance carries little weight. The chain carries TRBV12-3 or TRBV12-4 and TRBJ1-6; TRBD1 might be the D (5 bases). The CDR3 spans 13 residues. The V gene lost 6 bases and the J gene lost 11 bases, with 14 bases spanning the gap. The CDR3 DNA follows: TGTGCCAGCAGACGAGGCAGGGAGGCACCCCTCCACTTT. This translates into CASRRGREAPLHF.

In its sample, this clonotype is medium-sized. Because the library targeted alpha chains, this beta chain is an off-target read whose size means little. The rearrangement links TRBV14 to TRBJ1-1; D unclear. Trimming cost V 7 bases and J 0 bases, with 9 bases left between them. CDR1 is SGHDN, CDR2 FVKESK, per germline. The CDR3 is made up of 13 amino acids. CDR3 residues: CASTPTVNTEAFF. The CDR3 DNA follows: TGTGCCAGCACCCCGACGGTGAACACTGAAGCTTTCTTT.

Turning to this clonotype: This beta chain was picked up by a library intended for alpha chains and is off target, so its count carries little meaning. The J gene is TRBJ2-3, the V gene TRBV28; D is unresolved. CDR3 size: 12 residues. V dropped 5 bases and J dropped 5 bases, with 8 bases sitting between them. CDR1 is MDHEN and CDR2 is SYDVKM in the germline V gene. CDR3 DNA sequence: TGTGCCAGCAGTAAGGAGAGAGATACGCAGTATTTT. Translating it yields CASSKERDTQYF.

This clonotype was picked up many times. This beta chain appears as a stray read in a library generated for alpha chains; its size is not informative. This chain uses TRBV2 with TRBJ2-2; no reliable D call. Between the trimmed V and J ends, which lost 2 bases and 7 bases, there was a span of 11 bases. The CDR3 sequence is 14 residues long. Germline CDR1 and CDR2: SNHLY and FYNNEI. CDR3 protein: CASSENGGIGELFF. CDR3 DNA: TGTGCCAGCAGTGAAAACGGTGGAATCGGGGAGCTGTTTTTT.

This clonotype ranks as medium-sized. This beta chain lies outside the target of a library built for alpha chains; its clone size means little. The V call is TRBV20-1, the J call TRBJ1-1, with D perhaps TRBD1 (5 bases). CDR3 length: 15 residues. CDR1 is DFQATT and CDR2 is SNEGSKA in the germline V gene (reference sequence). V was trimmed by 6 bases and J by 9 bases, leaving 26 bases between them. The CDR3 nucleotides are TGCAGTGCCCAGAACCGGGACCAAGGAACCCATCAAGCTTTCTTT. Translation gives CSAQNRDQGTHQAFF.